These 4 T cell receptor beta chains were sequenced from one sample in a study of T cells after yellow fever vaccination. In TCRdb, the 5' RACE reads were re-called with MiXCR into one record per CDR3 protein. The sample has some 300,000 distinct CDR3 sequences, approximately 12% seen once. The source was CD4+ T cells sorted from PBMCs, collected 45 days after the yellow fever booster vaccination. Every receptor here comes from a man younger than 35 who received the YFV17D yellow fever vaccine.

The genes are TRBV20-1 and TRBJ2-1; D remains ambiguous. Per the germline V gene, CDR1 is DFQATT and CDR2 is SNEGSKA (reference sequence). V was cut by 1 base and J by 10 bases, with 11 bases left in between. The CDR3 has 12 residues. The CDR3 nucleotides read TGCAGTGCTAGAGCCAGGACCTACGAGCAGTTCTTC. Translated: CSARARTYEQFF.

The chain uses TRBV19 and TRBJ1-5; unclear D gene. Trimming took 3 bases from V and 7 from J, leaving 10 bases between them. This CDR3 contains 13 residues. Germline V CDR1 and CDR2: LNHDA, SQIVND (reference sequence). For the CDR3, the DNA is TGTGCCAGTAGTATCGGCAGGAAACAGCCCCAGCATTTT. It translates to CASSIGRKQPQHF.

Only a few counts were recorded for this clonotype. This chain links TRBV18 with TRBJ2-3, with D uncertain. The CDR3 covers 14 residues. V lost 0 bases and J 4 bases, leaving 8 bases between the germline ends. In germline, CDR1 is KGHSH, CDR2 LQKENI. The CDR3 loop reads CASSPPSDADTQYF. CDR3 bases: TGTGCCAGCTCACCACCCAGCGACGCAGATACGCAGTATTTT. The full variable domain, in which reference TRBV18 and TRBJ2-3 provide the parts outside the CDR3, is NAGVMQNPRHLVRRRGQEARLRCSPMKGHSHVYWYRQLPEEGLKFMVYLQKENIIDESGMPKERFSAEFPKEGPSILRIQQVVRGDSAAYFCASSPPSDADTQYFGPGTRLTVL.

The rearrangement joins TRBV6-5 to TRBJ1-4; possible D gene TRBD1, 6 bases. Germline V lookup: CDR1 MNHEY, CDR2 SVGAGI. Between the trimmed V and J ends, which lost 6 bases and 7 bases, there was a span of 15 bases. The CDR3 contains 14 residues. The CDR3 is CASRPQGRGEKLFF. CDR3 coding DNA: TGTGCCAGCAGACCACAGGGTAGGGGTGAAAAACTGTTTTTT.